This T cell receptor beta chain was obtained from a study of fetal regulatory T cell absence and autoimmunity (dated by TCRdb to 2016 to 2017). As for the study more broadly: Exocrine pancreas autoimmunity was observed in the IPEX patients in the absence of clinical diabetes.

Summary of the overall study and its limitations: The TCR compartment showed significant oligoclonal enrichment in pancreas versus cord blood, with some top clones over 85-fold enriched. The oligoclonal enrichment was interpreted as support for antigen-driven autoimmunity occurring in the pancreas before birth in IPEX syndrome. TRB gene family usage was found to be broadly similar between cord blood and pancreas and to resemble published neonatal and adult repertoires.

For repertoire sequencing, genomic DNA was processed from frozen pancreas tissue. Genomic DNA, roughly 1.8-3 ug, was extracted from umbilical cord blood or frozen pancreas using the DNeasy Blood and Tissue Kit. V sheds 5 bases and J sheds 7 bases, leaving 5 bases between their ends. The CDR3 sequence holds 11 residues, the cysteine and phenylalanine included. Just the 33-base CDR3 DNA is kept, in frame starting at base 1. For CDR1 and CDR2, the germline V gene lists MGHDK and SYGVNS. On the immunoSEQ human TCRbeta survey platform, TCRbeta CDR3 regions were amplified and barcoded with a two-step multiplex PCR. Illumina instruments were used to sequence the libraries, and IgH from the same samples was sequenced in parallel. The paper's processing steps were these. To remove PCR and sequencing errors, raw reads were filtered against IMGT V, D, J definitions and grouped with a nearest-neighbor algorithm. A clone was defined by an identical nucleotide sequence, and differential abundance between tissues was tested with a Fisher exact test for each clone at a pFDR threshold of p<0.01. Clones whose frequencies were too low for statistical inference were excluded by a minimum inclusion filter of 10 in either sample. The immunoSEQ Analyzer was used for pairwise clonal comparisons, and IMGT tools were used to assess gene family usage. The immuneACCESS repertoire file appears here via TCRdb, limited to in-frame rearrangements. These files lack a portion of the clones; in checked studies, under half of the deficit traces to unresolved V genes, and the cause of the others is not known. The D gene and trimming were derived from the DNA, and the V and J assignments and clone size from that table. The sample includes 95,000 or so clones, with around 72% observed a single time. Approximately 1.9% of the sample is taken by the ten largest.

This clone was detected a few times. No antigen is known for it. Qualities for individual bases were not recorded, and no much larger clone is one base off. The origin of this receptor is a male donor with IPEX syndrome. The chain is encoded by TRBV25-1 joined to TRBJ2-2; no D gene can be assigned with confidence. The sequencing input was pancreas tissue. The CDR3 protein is CASSWIGELFF. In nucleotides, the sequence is TGTGCCAGCAGTTGGATCGGGGAGCTGTTTTTT.